The 5 T cell receptor beta chains in this list originate from one sample, sequenced in a study of cytomegalovirus exposure and HLA in healthy donors. Use of 60 Vbeta and 13 Jbeta primers characterized the PCR. Data came from immunoSEQ multiplex PCR; TCRdb stores just in-frame clones and leaves some out. The table has about 110,000 clones, about four fifths seen once; the top ten hold about 6%. Sequenced material: PBMCs. These receptors were obtained from a woman in her forties or fifties in good health and CMV-seropositive.

In its sample, this clone was seen a few times. The CDR3 DNA sequence: TGTGCCAGCAGGGTGACAGGGGGCAACACTGAAGCTTTCTTT. Translation: CASRVTGGNTEAFF. The V call is TRBV7-9, the J call TRBJ1-1; 10 nucleotides agree with TRBD1. The ends lost 6 bases at V and 2 bases at J; junction bases unmatched: 3. Germline V CDR1 and CDR2: SEHNR, FQNEAQ (reference sequence). The CDR3 is made up of 14 amino acids.

The J gene is TRBJ1-3, the V gene TRBV18, with 7 bases that match TRBD1. Germline CDR1 KGHSH, CDR2 LQKENI. The CDR3 extends over 16 amino acids. Trimming at V came to 4 bases and at J to 0 bases, leaving 6 bases not matched to a gene. CDR3 residues: CASSLDSGGSGNTIYF. The CDR3 nucleotides read TGTGCCAGCTCACTTGACTCAGGGGGCTCTGGAAACACCATATATTTT.

This clone was detected a few times. The V and J genes are TRBV4-3 and TRBJ2-3; 9 bases are shared with TRBD2. In germline, CDR1 is LGHNA, CDR2 YSLEER. The V gene end was trimmed by 0 bases and the J gene end by 4 bases; junction bases not matched to a gene: 8. The CDR3 has 17 residues. CDR3 loop: CASSQERGLARADTQYF. DNA of the CDR3: TGCGCCAGCAGCCAAGAAAGAGGACTAGCGAGGGCAGATACGCAGTATTTT.

The rearrangement uses TRBV2 and TRBJ2-2; D not certain. The germline CDR1 and CDR2 sequences are SNHLY and FYNNEI. The CDR3 runs to 13 residues. V lost 6 bases and J 4 bases, leaving 9 bases between the germline ends. The CDR3 sequence is CASSVESTGELFF. In nucleotides, the CDR3 is TGTGCCAGCAGCGTAGAGTCCACCGGGGAGCTGTTTTTT.

The chain is built from TRBV27 and TRBJ1-1, with 10 nucleotides matching TRBD1. Germline V gene data show CDR1 as MNHEY and CDR2 as SMNVEV (reference sequence). CDR3 size: 19 residues. With 6 bases clipped from V and 1 base from J, the junction kept 17 bases outside the gene matches. The CDR3 coding sequence is TGTGCCAGCAGACTCACCCCCGGGACAGGGGCGCTGACGAACACTGAAGCTTTCTTT. Protein: CASRLTPGTGALTNTEAFF.